Listed below are T cell receptor beta chains from one sample, sequenced in a study of identical twins. From the 5' RACE reads, TCRdb called clonotypes with MiXCR, one entry per CDR3 protein. This sample has more than 600,000 distinct CDR3 sequences; roughly 18% occur once, and the top ten carry 13%. The sample also formed part of further work on T cells expressing NK-cell markers.

Sequencing was performed on PBMCs. The source is a woman aged 18-29 years in good health. CDR3s include the opening cysteine and the closing phenylalanine or tryptophan. D genes are given only for firm matches. Clone size is given for some rows only: seen once, a few or many times, or a class if the clone is expanded.

v_call	clone_size	j_call	d_call	cdr3_aa	cdr3_nt
TRBV9	.	TRBJ2-5	.	CASSVATGGAETQYF	TGTGCCAGCAGCGTAGCTACGGGGGGCGCCGAGACCCAGTACTTC
TRBV5-1	few	TRBJ2-1	TRBD2	CASGGFAGDTYNEQFF	TGCGCCAGCGGGGGATTCGCGGGAGACACCTACAATGAGCAGTTCTTC
TRBV7-2	.	TRBJ2-1	.	CASSSPPARWGNEQFF	TGTGCCAGCAGCTCACCCCCAGCCCGGTGGGGGAATGAGCAGTTCTTC
TRBV6-1	.	TRBJ2-3	.	CASRTSQGRITDTQYF	TGTGCCAGCAGAACTTCCCAGGGGCGGATCACAGATACGCAGTATTTT
TRBV12-3/TRBV12-4	many	TRBJ2-7	.	CASSSTREQYF	TGTGCCAGCAGTTCCACTCGGGAGCAGTACTTC
TRBV12-3/TRBV12-4	few	TRBJ2-7	.	CASSGDLYEQYF	TGTGCCAGCAGTGGGGACCTCTACGAGCAGTACTTC
TRBV27	.	TRBJ2-5	.	CASSIQGQETQYF	TGTGCCAGCAGCATACAGGGTCAAGAGACCCAGTACTTC
TRBV6-1	.	TRBJ1-1	.	CASRETFEAFF	TGTGCCAGCAGGGAGACTTTTGAAGCTTTCTTT
TRBV6-1	few	TRBJ2-7	.	CASTTPNRDEQYF	TGTGCCAGCACCACTCCTAACCGGGACGAGCAGTACTTC
TRBV5-1	few	TRBJ2-3	TRBD1	CASSLTDRELNTQYF	TGCGCCAGCAGCTTAACCGACAGGGAGCTAAATACGCAGTATTTT
TRBV12-3/TRBV12-4	few	TRBJ2-5	.	CASSLAMTRTQYF	TGTGCCAGCAGTTTAGCTATGACAAGGACCCAGTACTTC
TRBV27	.	TRBJ2-3	TRBD2	CASSLLLPSGGQGDTQYF	TGTGCCAGCAGTTTACTTTTGCCTAGCGGGGGGCAGGGAGATACGCAGTATTTT
TRBV4-3	.	TRBJ2-1	TRBD2	CASSRWTSGTSYNEQFF	TGCGCCAGCAGCCGCTGGACTAGCGGTACCTCCTACAATGAGCAGTTCTTC
TRBV12-3/TRBV12-4	few	TRBJ2-1	TRBD2	CASSLGSGRVDEQFF	TGTGCCAGCAGTTTGGGTAGCGGGAGGGTCGATGAGCAGTTCTTC
TRBV6-1	.	TRBJ1-1	TRBD1	CASTHARAGGNTEAFF	TGTGCCAGCACCCACGCTCGGGCAGGGGGCAACACTGAAGCTTTCTTT
TRBV20-1	few	TRBJ1-1	TRBD1	CSAADRAYEAFF	TGCAGTGCTGCGGACAGGGCTTATGAAGCTTTCTTT